What follows is one T cell receptor beta chain and its context. Measured with immunoSEQ multiplex PCR; TCRdb has only the in-frame clones, and not every one. The data contain 75,000 or so clones, 85% to 95% of them singletons. This record belongs to a study of technical replicates of blood from several donors. V lost 3 bases and J lost 4; bases outside the gene matches: 11. Germline-derived CDR1 and CDR2 are GTSNPN and SVGIG (reference sequence). The CDR3 loop spans 15 amino acids. The V gene is TRBV30, the J gene TRBJ2-5, with TRBD1 matching 7 bases. This receptor was obtained from a human donor in good health. Sample: T cells isolated from PBMCs. CDR3 in DNA: TGTGCCTGGAGCGACAGGGAAAAAGGGGGAGAGACCCAGTACTTC. Translating it yields CAWSDREKGGETQYF.